The 29 T cell receptor beta chains given below trace back to one sample, sequenced in a study of Ad26.COV2.S vaccination and SARS-CoV-2 variants. Described treatment: about 20 received Ad26.COV2.S at low or high dose, single or two shots; 5 received placebo; per-sample allocation not given. Following the first vaccine or placebo injection, samples were taken on day 63. This table comes from immunoSEQ multiplex PCR, and its TCRdb copy is limited to in-frame clones, with some not included. Of hundreds of thousands of clones in the sample, roughly 87% were seen once. Sequences were derived from peripheral blood, sampled in a trial of Ad26.COV2.S vaccine versus placebo. Receptor source: a person between 18 and 65 years old who received the Ad26.COV2.S COVID-19 vaccine or a placebo.

The CDR3 sequence: CAWRRGNTGELFF. CDR3 nucleotides: TGTGCCTGGAGACGAGGGAACACCGGGGAGCTGTTTTTT. The V gene is TRBV30, the J gene TRBJ2-2; no reliable D call. Germline V gene sequence: CDR1 GTSNPN, CDR2 SVGIG (reference sequence). V lost 3 bases to trimming and J lost 1 base, with 6 bases between them. The CDR3 extends over 13 amino acids.

CDR3 loop: CASSVVRVEETQYF. The DNA for the CDR3 is TGTGCCAGCAGCGTCGTCAGGGTAGAAGAGACCCAGTACTTC. This chain joins TRBV7-6 and TRBJ2-5, with D possibly being TRBD1 (5 bases). CDR3 size: 14 residues. With 5 bases removed from V and 3 bases from J, the gap between germline ends came to 13 bases. Germline V gene lookup returns CDR1 SGHVS and CDR2 FNYEAQ.

This chain uses TRBV2 with TRBJ1-5; unclear D gene. The CDR3 length is 13 residues. Trimming took 2 bases from V and 4 from J, leaving 6 bases between them. Germline lookup yields CDR1 SNHLY and CDR2 FYNNEI. The CDR3 region has the DNA TGTGCCAGCAGTGAAACGGGGAATCAGCCCCAGCATTTT. Translating gives CASSETGNQPQHF.

The chain carries TRBV24-1 and TRBJ1-6; 8 nucleotides line up with TRBD1. CDR3 length: 16 residues. Germline CDR1 KGHDR, CDR2 SFDVKD. J gave up 6 bases and V 10 bases, and 13 bases lay outside the gene matches. The CDR3 DNA reads as TGTGCCACTAGCCGTCCAGGGGGCCTTGGTAATTCACCCCTCCACTTT. This sequence encodes CATSRPGGLGNSPLHF.

The genes are TRBV24-1 and TRBJ1-2; D uncertain. This CDR3 has 14 amino acids. Germline CDR1 and CDR2: KGHDR and SFDVKD. V was pared by 3 bases and J by 5 bases, with 12 bases between. CDR3 region: CATSDRLRTYGYTF. The CDR3 DNA follows: TGTGCCACCAGTGATAGGTTAAGGACTTATGGCTACACCTTC.

This clone was seen a few times. The rearrangement uses TRBV20-1 and TRBJ1-6; D ambiguous. The CDR3 is 11 amino acids. Germline V CDR1 and CDR2: DFQATT, SNEGSKA (reference sequence). Deletions cut 0 bases from V and 13 bases from J, with 7 bases between. The CDR3 DNA reads as TGCAGTGCTAGAGATGACGGTCCCCTCCACTTT. Protein: CSARDDGPLHF.

This clone appeared a few times. The chain uses TRBV4-2 and TRBJ2-1; 14 nucleotides agree with TRBD2. The length of the CDR3 is 22 residues. Germline lookup yields CDR1 LGHNA and CDR2 YNFKEQ. After removal of 0 bases from V and 0 bases from J, the junction contained 13 bases not matched to a gene. The CDR3 spells CASSQEATTGLAGALSYNEQFF. The CDR3, as DNA: TGTGCCAGCAGCCAAGAGGCTACTACGGGACTAGCGGGGGCCCTCTCCTACAATGAGCAGTTCTTC.

This rearrangement joins TRBV18 to TRBJ1-5; 7 bases are shared with TRBD1. The CDR3 loop spans 16 amino acids. V dropped 5 bases and J dropped 2; count of bases not matched to a gene: 9. Germline V gene data show CDR1 as KGHSH and CDR2 as LQKENI. Written as DNA, the CDR3 is TGTGCCAGCTCATTGACAGGGCAGGAGGGCAATCAGCCCCAGCATTTT. It translates to CASSLTGQEGNQPQHF. The full variable domain, in which reference TRBV18 and TRBJ1-5 provide the parts outside the CDR3, is NAGVMQNPRHLVRRRGQEARLRCSPMKGHSHVYWYRQLPEEGLKFMVYLQKENIIDESGMPKERFSAEFPKEGPSILRIQQVVRGDSAAYFCASSLTGQEGNQPQHFGDGTRLSIL.

V is TRBV7-9 and J is TRBJ2-7, with a tentative D call TRBD2 (5 bases). CDR1 is SEHNR, CDR2 FQNEAQ, per germline (reference sequence). Trimming cost V 4 bases and J 6 bases, with 19 bases left between them. The CDR3 is 15 residues long. The CDR3 spells CASSSLVEGSGEQYF. The CDR3 DNA is TGTGCCAGCAGCTCGTTAGTTGAGGGTTCAGGCGAGCAGTACTTC.

The gene calls are TRBV9 and TRBJ1-1; perhaps TRBD1 as D (5 bases). Trimming took 0 bases from V and 6 from J, leaving 15 bases between them. The CDR3 has 15 residues. Germline CDR1 reads SGDLS; CDR2 reads YYNGEE. CDR3 bases: TGTGCCAGCAGCGTAGTTCAGGGACGAAGCGCTGAAGCTTTCTTT. It encodes CASSVVQGRSAEAFF.

This clone is deemed medium-sized (0.01 to 0.1%). The J gene is TRBJ1-2, the V gene TRBV27; no clear D gene. The V end lost 7 bases, the J end lost 4 bases, and 10 bases lay between the germline ends. Germline lookup yields CDR1 MNHEY and CDR2 SMNVEV (reference sequence). The CDR3 runs to 12 residues. CDR3 nucleotide sequence: TGTGCCAGCATCGGCCGGCTCTATGGCTACACCTTC. This encodes CASIGRLYGYTF.

The V call is TRBV11-2, the J call TRBJ1-5; D unresolved. Germline V gene data show CDR1 as SGHAT and CDR2 as FQNNGV. The CDR3 loop spans 14 amino acids. V lost 0 bases and J 6 bases, leaving 9 bases between the germline ends. Here the CDR3 DNA reads TGTGCCAGCAGCTTAGAGGCCGGATTTCAGCCCCAGCATTTT. This sequence encodes CASSLEAGFQPQHF. The complete variable domain, with remaining parts taken from reference TRBV11-2 and TRBJ1-5, reads EAGVAQSPRYKIIEKRQSVAFWCNPISGHATLYWYQQILGQGPKLLIQFQNNGVVDDSQLPKDRFSAERLKGVDSTLKIQPAKLEDSAVYLCASSLEAGFQPQHFGDGTRLSIL.

Regarding this clone: The germline gene is not matched at one end of the junction; a read error may be the cause. The V gene is TRBV7-7, the J gene TRBJ2-7; D ambiguous. The germline gives CDR1 SSHAT, CDR2 FNYEAQ (reference sequence). The CDR3 is 10 amino acids. Here the CDR3 DNA reads TGTGCTAGCAGCTTCCGAGAGGAGTACTTC. Its protein product is CASSFREEYF.

V gene TRBV11-2 combines with J gene TRBJ1-3; weak D call: TRBD1 (5 bases). The CDR3 contains 16 residues. Germline V gene lookup returns CDR1 SGHAT and CDR2 FQNNGV. V lost 2 bases to trimming and J lost 3 bases, with 14 bases between them. The CDR3, as DNA: TGTGCCAGCAGCTTAAGGGGTGTAGCGATTGGAAACACCATATATTTT. Its protein product is CASSLRGVAIGNTIYF.

J is TRBJ1-6 and V is TRBV6-5, with D unresolved. Trimming left V 7 bases short and J 7 bases short, with 14 bases between. This CDR3 region has 14 residues. Looked up from germline, CDR1 is MNHEY and CDR2 is SVGAGI. In DNA, the CDR3 is TGTGCCAGCACCCCATTGGAGGCGAATTCACCCCTCCACTTT. The encoded protein is CASTPLEANSPLHF.

V usage is TRBV3-1 (or the pseudogene TRBV3-2) and J usage is TRBJ2-5; D is perhaps TRBD1 (5 bases). V lost 2 bases and J lost 0, with 13 bases in between. This CDR3 comprises 16 residues. Germline V gives CDR1 LGHDT, CDR2 YNNKEL (reference sequence). Written as DNA, the CDR3 is TGTGCCAGCAGCCAATCAGGGATTCGGGACCAAGAGACCCAGTACTTC. This encodes CASSQSGIRDQETQYF.

V is TRBV7-3 and J is TRBJ1-2; no firm D call. Germline-derived CDR1 and CDR2 are SGHTA and FQGTGA. This CDR3 has 15 amino acids. Trimming left V 5 bases short and J 2 bases short, with 15 bases between. The CDR3: CASSPGFGVNYGYTF. The DNA of the CDR3 is TGTGCCAGCAGCCCCGGGTTTGGGGTAAACTATGGCTACACCTTC.

This clone has only a few counts. J is TRBJ2-1 and V is TRBV18; the D is unclear. The ends were cut back, 1 base at V and 6 bases at J, with 4 bases in the middle. Germline values: CDR1 KGHSH, CDR2 LQKENI. The CDR3 runs 12 residues. The CDR3 region has the DNA TGTGCCAGCTCACCACGAGTCAATGAGCAGTTCTTC. It specifies CASSPRVNEQFF.

As regards this clone: The DNA is omitted, as the CDR3 cannot be located on it reliably, and the CDR3 follows TCRdb's listing. The rearrangement joins TRBV12-3 or TRBV12-4 to TRBJ1-5. The CDR3 length is 12 residues, termini included. The CDR3 spells CASSSSRQPQHF.

The chain uses TRBV3-1 (or the pseudogene TRBV3-2) and TRBJ2-2; D is perhaps TRBD1 or TRBD2 (5 bases each). V was trimmed by 1 base and J by 4 bases, leaving 13 bases between them. The CDR3 totals 16 residues. The germline CDR1 and CDR2 sequences are LGHDT and YNNKEL (reference sequence). The CDR3 loop reads CASSQGGRAGTGELFF. The CDR3 nucleotides are TGTGCCAGCAGCCAAGGAGGCAGGGCGGGCACCGGGGAGCTGTTTTTT.

DNA of the CDR3: TGTGCCAGCAGCTCCCGGGACAGGACGGCGAACACCGGGGAGCTGTTTTTT. Translated, it gives CASSSRDRTANTGELFF. The chain recombines TRBV3-1 (or the pseudogene TRBV3-2) with TRBJ2-2; 8 bases fit TRBD1. Trimming at V came to 5 bases and at J to 0 bases, leaving 8 bases not matched to a gene. The germline V gene encodes CDR1 LGHDT and CDR2 YNNKEL (reference sequence). The CDR3 loop spans 17 amino acids.

The chain carries TRBV5-1 and TRBJ1-1; TRBD1 agrees at 8 bases. This CDR3 contains 15 residues. V was clipped by 3 bases and J by 6 bases; unmatched bases: 10. Looked up from germline, CDR1 is SGHRS and CDR2 is YFSETQ. The CDR3 loop is CASSSQGARNAEAFF. In DNA, the CDR3 is TGCGCCAGCAGCTCTCAGGGGGCGCGTAACGCTGAAGCTTTCTTT.

V gene TRBV30 combines with J gene TRBJ2-7, with 13 bases that match TRBD2. The germline gives CDR1 GTSNPN, CDR2 SVGIG (reference sequence). The length of the CDR3 is 15 residues. Trimming at V came to 1 base and at J to 3 bases, leaving 3 bases not matched to a gene. CDR3 loop: CAWSGTSGGLYEQYF. Here the CDR3 DNA reads TGTGCCTGGAGTGGGACTAGCGGGGGCCTCTACGAGCAGTACTTC.

CDR3 protein: CASSRWGDEKLFF. CDR3 coding DNA: TGTGCCAGCAGCCGTTGGGGGGATGAAAAACTGTTTTTT. The V and J genes are TRBV14 and TRBJ1-4; TRBD1 might be the D (5 bases). The germline gives CDR1 SGHDN, CDR2 FVKESK. V shed 4 bases and J shed 6 bases, with 9 bases lying between them. The CDR3 runs to 13 residues.

This sequence joins TRBV19 and TRBJ2-1; either TRBD1 or TRBD2 may supply D (5 bases each). Between the trimmed V and J ends, which lost 3 bases and 2 bases, there was a span of 11 bases. The length of the CDR3 is 15 residues. Germline V gene lookup returns CDR1 LNHDA and CDR2 SQIVND (reference sequence). The CDR3 DNA reads TGTGCCAGTAGTATTGAGGGGTTAACCTACAATGAGCAGTTCTTC. This gives the protein CASSIEGLTYNEQFF.

The chain is built from TRBV7-2 and TRBJ2-7, with D perhaps matching TRBD2 (5 bases). Between the trimmed V and J ends, which lost 3 bases and 2 bases, there was a span of 11 bases. From germline, CDR1 is SGHTA and CDR2 FQGNSA. The length of the CDR3 is 14 residues. DNA for the CDR3: TGTGCCAGCAGCTTGGTTGTCGGGACCTACGAGCAGTACTTC. This translates into CASSLVVGTYEQYF.

This chain uses TRBV7-3 with TRBJ1-1; the D is unclear. Looked up from germline, CDR1 is SGHTA and CDR2 is FQGTGA. V lost 4 bases and J lost 4, with 13 bases in between. The CDR3 sequence is 14 residues long. The CDR3 loop reads CASSSGQVGTEAFF. DNA of the CDR3: TGTGCCAGCAGCTCCGGGCAGGTTGGCACTGAAGCTTTCTTT.

This clone was seen a single time. This rearrangement joins TRBV9 to TRBJ1-2; perhaps TRBD1 as D (6 bases). Trimming took 0 bases from V and 5 from J, leaving 20 bases between them. The CDR3 is 17 residues long. Germline V gene sequence: CDR1 SGDLS, CDR2 YYNGEE. CDR3 loop: CASSVAPLTRGDYGYTF. CDR3 sequence (DNA): TGTGCCAGCAGCGTAGCCCCCCTCACCAGGGGCGATTATGGCTACACCTTC.

The CDR3 is CASSQGQGSYYGYTF. The DNA of the CDR3 is TGCGCCAGCAGCCAAGGGCAAGGCAGCTACTATGGCTACACCTTC. The rearrangement joins TRBV4-1 to TRBJ1-2; D uncertain. The CDR3 length is 15 residues. Germline V lookup: CDR1 MGHRA, CDR2 YSYEKL. Trimming cost V 1 base and J 3 bases, with 12 bases left between them.